Following are 13 T cell receptor beta chains from one sample sequenced in a study of long-term antiretroviral therapy in people with HIV. A v3.0 immunoSEQ assay was performed at survey level. Produced via immunoSEQ multiplex PCR; TCRdb's table is partial and in-frame only. Counted here are more than 6,500 clones, approximately 74% occurring once; the ten biggest clones make up 7.5%. The sample was unsorted PBMCs, taken 0.1 years before starting antiretroviral therapy. All receptors derive from a man aged 18 to 30 with HIV.

V usage is TRBV6-6 and J usage is TRBJ1-2; the match to TRBD1 covers 7 bases. There are 13 residues in the CDR3. After removal of 11 bases from V and 7 bases from J, the junction contained 13 bases not matched to a gene. Germline V lookup: CDR1 MNHNY, CDR2 SVGAGI (reference sequence). CDR3 DNA sequence: TGTGCCTCCACCCCAGCAACAGGGGTTGGCTACACCTTC. It encodes CASTPATGVGYTF.

The count of this clone is one. The CDR3, as DNA: TGTGCCAGCAGTGAAAGGACAGGGGCGACCTACGAGCAGTACTTC. Amino acid sequence: CASSERTGATYEQYF. The chain recombines TRBV6-1 with TRBJ2-7, with 9 bases aligning to TRBD1. V shed 2 bases and J 2 bases; nucleotides not matched to a gene: 4. The CDR3 is made up of 15 amino acids. CDR1 and CDR2 (germline): MNHNS, SASEGT.

In DNA, the CDR3 is TGTGCCATCAGTGATTCAGACAGGGACGAGCAGTACGTC. This codes for CAISDSDRDEQYV. This chain joins TRBV10-3 and TRBJ2-7; TRBD1 matches 7 bases. CDR1 is ENHRY, CDR2 SYGVKD, per germline. V lost 3 bases to trimming and J lost 5 bases; unmatched junction nucleotides: 4. The length of the CDR3 is 13 residues.

This rearrangement joins TRBV7-3 to TRBJ2-3, with D uncertain. Trimming cost V 5 bases and J 6 bases, with 9 bases left between them. This CDR3 is 12 amino acids long. CDR1 SGHTA and CDR2 FQGTGA come from the germline V gene. DNA of the CDR3: TGTGCCAGCAGCCTGTACGGGGATACGCAGTATTTT. Its protein is CASSLYGDTQYF.

V gene TRBV5-1 combines with J gene TRBJ2-5; tentative D call: TRBD1 (6 bases). The germline gives CDR1 SGHRS, CDR2 YFSETQ. Between the trimmed V and J ends, which lost 0 bases and 2 bases, there was a span of 17 bases. The CDR3 sequence is 17 residues long. The CDR3 region is CASSLAAAPTGQETQYF. The DNA of the CDR3 is TGCGCCAGCAGCTTGGCCGCCGCGCCAACAGGGCAAGAGACCCAGTACTTC. Full variable domain (rest looked up from reference TRBV5-1 and TRBJ2-5): KAGVTQTPRYLIKTRGQQVTLSCSPISGHRSVSWYQQTPGQGLQFLFEYFSETQRNKGNFPGRFSGRQFSNSRSEMNVSTLELGDSALYLCASSLAAAPTGQETQYFGPGTRLLVL.

The rearrangement links TRBV5-5 to TRBJ2-7; D might be TRBD2 (5 bases). V was trimmed by 4 bases and J by 3 bases, leaving 14 bases between them. CDR1 SGHKS and CDR2 YYEKEE come from the germline V gene (reference sequence). CDR3 length equals 14 residues. The CDR3 nucleotides are TGTGCCAGCAGCCGTACTAGGACTGACTACGAGCAGTACGTC. It codes for CASSRTRTDYEQYV.

The chain links TRBV4-1 to TRBJ1-5; D unresolved. Germline V CDR1 and CDR2: MGHRA, YSYEKL. V was clipped by 3 bases and J by 2 bases, with 14 bases between them. This CDR3 spans 16 amino acids. Written as DNA, the CDR3 is TGCGCCAGCAGCCATAGGGAGGGCGCGGGCAATCAGCCCCAGCATTTT. Its protein is CASSHREGAGNQPQHF.

CDR3 sequence: CASSQQDRPGTEAFF. CDR3 in DNA: TGTGCCAGCAGCCAACAGGACAGGCCCGGCACTGAAGCTTTCTTT. This rearrangement joins TRBV4-2 to TRBJ1-1, with 7 positions matching TRBD1. V trimming: 2 bases; J trimming: 4 bases; junction bases outside the gene matches: 7. Germline CDR1 and CDR2: LGHNA and YNFKEQ. The CDR3 loop spans 15 amino acids.

The J gene is TRBJ1-2, the V gene TRBV5-6; the D is unclear. V lost 0 bases, J lost 4 bases, and 19 bases lay in between. The CDR3 loop spans 17 amino acids. Germline V gene sequence: CDR1 SGHDT, CDR2 YYEEEE. This chain's CDR3 is CASSLEYGGPGGYGYTF. In DNA, the CDR3 is TGTGCCAGCAGCTTGGAGTATGGCGGCCCTGGTGGCTATGGCTACACCTTC.

The rearrangement joins TRBV5-8 to TRBJ2-3; 7 bases align to TRBD2. V shed 3 bases, J shed 2 bases, and the junction held 3 bases outside the gene matches. The CDR3 sequence is 14 residues long. The germline gives CDR1 SGHTS, CDR2 YDEGEE. The CDR3 bases are TGTGCCAGCAGCTGGGGAGGGTACACAGATACGCAGTATTTT. Translated, it gives CASSWGGYTDTQYF.

The chain links TRBV7-9 to TRBJ2-7; D perhaps matches TRBD1 (6 bases). Germline assignment: CDR1 SEHNR and CDR2 FQNEAQ (reference sequence). Trimming left V 5 bases short and J 2 bases short, with 19 bases between. The length of the CDR3 is 16 residues. CDR3 in DNA: TGTGCCAGCAGCCCAACCGGTACAGGGATCACCTACGAGCAGTACTTC. This codes for CASSPTGTGITYEQYF.

The V call is TRBV7-9, the J call TRBJ2-5; D unclear. The CDR3 consists of 14 residues. Germline V lookup: CDR1 SEHNR, CDR2 FQNEAQ (reference sequence). V was trimmed by 5 bases and J by 3 bases, leaving 13 bases between them. The CDR3 region is CASSPMVEEETQYF. Here the CDR3 DNA reads TGTGCCAGCAGCCCCATGGTTGAGGAAGAGACCCAGTACTTC. The whole variable domain, filled in from reference TRBV7-9 and TRBJ2-5, reads DTGVSQNPRHKITKRGQNVTFRCDPISEHNRLYWYRQTLGQGPEFLTYFQNEAQLEKSRLLSDRFSAERPKGSFSTLEIQRTEQGDSAMYLCASSPMVEEETQYFGPGTRLLVL.

The rearrangement joins TRBV29-1 to TRBJ1-1; perhaps TRBD1 as D (5 bases). V gave up 4 bases and J gave up 5 bases, with 20 bases separating them. Per germline, CDR1 SQVTM and CDR2 ANQGSEA. CDR3 length equals 15 residues. CDR3 DNA: TGCAGCGTTGCTGGGGGTGGGCAGGGCGGAACTGAAGCTTTCTTT. This translates into CSVAGGGQGGTEAFF.